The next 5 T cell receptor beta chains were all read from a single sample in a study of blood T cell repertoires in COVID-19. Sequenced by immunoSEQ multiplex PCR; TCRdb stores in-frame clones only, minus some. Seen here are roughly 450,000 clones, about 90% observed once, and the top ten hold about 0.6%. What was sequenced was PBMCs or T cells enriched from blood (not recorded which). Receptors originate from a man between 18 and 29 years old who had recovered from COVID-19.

The chain's CDR3 is CASSTERSSNQPQHF. CDR3 coding DNA: TGTGCCAGCAGTACCGAGCGTTCAAGCAATCAGCCCCAGCATTTT. V and J are TRBV2 and TRBJ1-5; D is undetermined. Trimming pared 5 bases from V and 1 base from J, leaving 12 bases between. Germline assignment: CDR1 SNHLY and CDR2 FYNNEI. The CDR3 length is 15 residues.

The CDR3 loop is CASSFDGGNTEAFF. The CDR3 nucleotides are TGTGCCAGCAGCTTTGACGGGGGGAACACTGAAGCTTTCTTT. The V gene is TRBV7-2, the J gene TRBJ1-1, with D tentatively TRBD1 (5 bases). The length of the CDR3 is 14 residues. CDR1 is SGHTA, CDR2 FQGNSA, per germline. Trimming pared 3 bases from V and 1 base from J, leaving 9 bases between.

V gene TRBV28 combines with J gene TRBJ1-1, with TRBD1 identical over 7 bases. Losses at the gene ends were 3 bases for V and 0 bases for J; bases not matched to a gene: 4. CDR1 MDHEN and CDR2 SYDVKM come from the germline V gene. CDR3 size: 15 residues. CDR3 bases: TGTGCCAGCAGTTTGCCCACAGGGGTGAACACTGAAGCTTTCTTT. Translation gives CASSLPTGVNTEAFF.

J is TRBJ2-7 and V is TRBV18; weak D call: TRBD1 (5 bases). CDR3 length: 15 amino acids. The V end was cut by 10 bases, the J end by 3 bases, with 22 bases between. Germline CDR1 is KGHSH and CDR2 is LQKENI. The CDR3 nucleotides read TGTGCCACATCCCCTGGGGCAACAGACTTCTACGAGCAGTACTTC. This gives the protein CATSPGATDFYEQYF. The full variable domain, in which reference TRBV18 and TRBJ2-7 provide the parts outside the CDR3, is NAGVMQNPRHLVRRRGQEARLRCSPMKGHSHVYWYRQLPEEGLKFMVYLQKENIIDESGMPKERFSAEFPKEGPSILRIQQVVRGDSAAYFCATSPGATDFYEQYFGPGTRLTVT.

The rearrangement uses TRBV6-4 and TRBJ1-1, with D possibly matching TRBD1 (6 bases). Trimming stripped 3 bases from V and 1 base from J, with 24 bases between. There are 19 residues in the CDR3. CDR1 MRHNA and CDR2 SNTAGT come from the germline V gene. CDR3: CASSDLFFRGGPENTEAFF. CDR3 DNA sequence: TGTGCCAGCAGTGATCTGTTCTTCAGAGGGGGTCCCGAGAACACTGAAGCTTTCTTT.